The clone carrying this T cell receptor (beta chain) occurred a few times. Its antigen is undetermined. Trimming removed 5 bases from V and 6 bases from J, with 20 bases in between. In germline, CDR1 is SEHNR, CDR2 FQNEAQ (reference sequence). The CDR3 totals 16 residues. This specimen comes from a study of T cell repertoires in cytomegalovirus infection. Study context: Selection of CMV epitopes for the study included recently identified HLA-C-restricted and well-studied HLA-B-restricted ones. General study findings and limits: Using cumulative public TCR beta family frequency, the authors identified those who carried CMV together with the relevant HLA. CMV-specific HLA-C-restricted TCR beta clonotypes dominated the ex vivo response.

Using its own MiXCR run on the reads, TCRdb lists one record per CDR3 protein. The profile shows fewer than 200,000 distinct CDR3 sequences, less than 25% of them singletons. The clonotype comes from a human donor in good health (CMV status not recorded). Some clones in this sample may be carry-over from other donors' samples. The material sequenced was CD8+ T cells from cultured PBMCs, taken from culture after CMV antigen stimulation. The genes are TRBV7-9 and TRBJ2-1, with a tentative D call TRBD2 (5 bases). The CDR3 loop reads CASSPSFGLASNEQFF. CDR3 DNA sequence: TGTGCCAGCAGCCCATCCTTTGGGCTAGCAAGCAATGAGCAGTTCTTC.